These T cell receptor beta chains were read from a single sample in a study of shared clonotypes between healthy human individuals. TCRdb's copy holds only in-frame clones and misses some; the assay was immunoSEQ multiplex PCR. Of over a million clones in the sample, around 97% were seen once. The sample comprised naive CD4+ T cells sorted from blood. The receptor source for this set is a man aged 30 to 39 in good health. Both conserved end residues are part of each CDR3. The order of the fields is V gene, CDR3 protein.

>TRBV7-6
CASRAGTSGYDTQYF
>TRBV7-9
CASSPGTGQGPGNTIYF
>TRBV6-1
CASITTGGYEQYF
>TRBV10-1
CASSESAREQYF
>TRBV9
CASGYRGDTEAFF
>TRBV9
CASSATIGMNTEAFF
>TRBV27
CASSFSTLKNTEAFF
>TRBV7-9
CASSLIRNEQFF
>TRBV5-8
CASSLSWREYRETQYF
>TRBV21-1
CASSRRGQGGTGELFF
>TRBV5-4
CASSQQKDRNAKNIQYF
>TRBV28
CASSPTRDARAANTGELFF
>TRBV7-6
CASSLGKVAGASYNEQFF
>TRBV7-9
CASTPPSYNEQFF
>TRBV29-1
CSSRGGAETQYF
>TRBV5-1
CASSLSRLAGNNEQFF
>TRBV18
CASSPLSLNEQYF
>TRBV7-3
CASSPGGSSYEQYF
>TRBV4-3
CASSQAGGQAYEQYF
>TRBV5-4
CASSLAKYNEQFF
>TRBV4-1
CASSQHRTHNTEAFF
>TRBV19
CASRKTGTSTDTQYF
>TRBV7-2
CASSHSDKKSKNIQYF